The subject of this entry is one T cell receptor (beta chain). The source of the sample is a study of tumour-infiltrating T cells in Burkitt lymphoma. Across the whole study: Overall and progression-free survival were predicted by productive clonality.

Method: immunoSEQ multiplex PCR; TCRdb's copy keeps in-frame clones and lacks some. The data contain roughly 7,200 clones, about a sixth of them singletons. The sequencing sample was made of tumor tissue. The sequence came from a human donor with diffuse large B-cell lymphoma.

CDR3 protein: CASSEGRGVGQPQHF. The CDR3, as DNA: TGTGCCAGCAGTGAAGGGCGAGGGGTGGGTCAGCCCCAGCATTTT. The chain has TRBV6-1 and TRBJ1-5, with a possible D match to TRBD1 (5 bases). The CDR3 spans 15 residues. Germline loops: CDR1 MNHNS, CDR2 SASEGT. The ends were cut back, 1 base at V and 6 bases at J, with 13 bases in the middle.